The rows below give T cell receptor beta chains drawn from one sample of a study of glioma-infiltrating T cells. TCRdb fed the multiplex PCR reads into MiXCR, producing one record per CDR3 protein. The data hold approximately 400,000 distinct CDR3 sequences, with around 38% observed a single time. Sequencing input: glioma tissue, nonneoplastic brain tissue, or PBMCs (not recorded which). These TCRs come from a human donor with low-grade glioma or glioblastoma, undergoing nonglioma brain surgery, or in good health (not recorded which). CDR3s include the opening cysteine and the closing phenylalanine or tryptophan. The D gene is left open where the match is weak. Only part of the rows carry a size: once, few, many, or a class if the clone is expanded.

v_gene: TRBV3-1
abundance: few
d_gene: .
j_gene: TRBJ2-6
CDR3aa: CASSQASRANVLTF
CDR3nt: TGTGCCAGCAGCCAAGCCTCCCGGGCCAACGTCCTGACTTTC

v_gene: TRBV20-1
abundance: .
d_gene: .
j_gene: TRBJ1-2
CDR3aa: CSASRRAPGYTF
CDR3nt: TGCAGTGCTAGTAGACGGGCCCCAGGCTACACCTTC

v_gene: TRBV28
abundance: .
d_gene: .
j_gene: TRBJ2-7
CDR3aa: CASSLASTVQYF
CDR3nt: TGTGCCAGCAGTTTGGCGAGTACGGTGCAGTACTTC

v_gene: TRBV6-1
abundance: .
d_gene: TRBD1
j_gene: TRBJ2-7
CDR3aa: CASSSGQGFHEQYF
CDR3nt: TGTGCCAGCAGTTCGGGACAGGGGTTCCACGAGCAGTACTTC

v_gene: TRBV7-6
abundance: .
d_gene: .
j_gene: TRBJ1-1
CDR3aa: CASSSVRGDIRDTEAFF
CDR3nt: TGTGCCAGCAGCTCCGTGCGCGGGGACATTCGAGATACTGAAGCTTTCTTT

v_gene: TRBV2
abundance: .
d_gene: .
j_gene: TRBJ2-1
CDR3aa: CASSFGGNPYEQFF
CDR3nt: TGTGCCAGCAGTTTCGGAGGAAACCCCTACGAGCAGTTCTTC

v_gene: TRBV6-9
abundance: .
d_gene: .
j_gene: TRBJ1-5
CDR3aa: CASSYFPGQHQHF
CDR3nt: TGTGCCAGCAGTTACTTCCCTGGACAGCACCAGCATTTT

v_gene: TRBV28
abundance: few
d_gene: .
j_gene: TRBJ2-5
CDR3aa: CASSPGEGTQYF
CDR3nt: TGTGCCAGCTCTCCAGGGGAGGGGACCCAGTACTTC

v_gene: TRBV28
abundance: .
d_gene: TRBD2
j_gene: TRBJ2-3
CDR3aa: CASSPGGTSGRSTDTQYF
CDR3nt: TGTGCCAGCAGCCCGGGGGGGACTAGCGGGAGAAGCACAGATACGCAGTATTTT

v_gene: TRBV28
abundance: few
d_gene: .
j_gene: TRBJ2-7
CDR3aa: CASSSPRQLSSYEQYF
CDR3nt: TGTGCCAGCAGTTCCCCCCGACAGTTAAGCTCCTACGAGCAGTACTTC

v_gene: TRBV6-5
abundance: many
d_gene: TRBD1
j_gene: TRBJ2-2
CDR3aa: CASSPIPGQGYTGELFF
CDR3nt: TGTGCCAGCAGTCCAATCCCGGGACAGGGATACACCGGGGAGCTGTTTTTT

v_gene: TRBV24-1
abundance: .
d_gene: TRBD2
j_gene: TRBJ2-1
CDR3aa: CATSERTSSYNEQFF
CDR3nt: TGTGCCACCAGTGAACGGACTAGCTCCTACAATGAGCAGTTCTTC

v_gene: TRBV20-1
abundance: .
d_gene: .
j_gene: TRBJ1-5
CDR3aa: CSARGQGMDQPQHF
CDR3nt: TGCAGTGCTAGAGGGCAGGGGATGGATCAGCCCCAGCATTTT

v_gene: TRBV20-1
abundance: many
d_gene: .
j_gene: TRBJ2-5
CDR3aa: CSAPVGSEKTQYF
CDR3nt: TGCAGTGCGCCCGTAGGCTCGGAAAAGACCCAGTACTTC

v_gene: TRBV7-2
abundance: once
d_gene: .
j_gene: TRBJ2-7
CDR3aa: CASSRIIRHEQYF
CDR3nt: TGTGCCAGCAGCCGAATTATCCGCCACGAGCAGTACTTC

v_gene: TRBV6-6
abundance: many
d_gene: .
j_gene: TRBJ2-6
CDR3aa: CASSYSGTPSSGANVLTF
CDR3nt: TGTGCCAGCAGTTACTCTGGGACACCGAGCTCTGGGGCCAACGTCCTGACTTTC

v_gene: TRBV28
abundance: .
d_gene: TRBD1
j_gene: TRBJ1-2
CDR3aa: CASSSDGTGFYGYTF
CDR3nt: TGTGCCAGCAGCTCCGACGGGACAGGGTTTTATGGCTACACCTTC

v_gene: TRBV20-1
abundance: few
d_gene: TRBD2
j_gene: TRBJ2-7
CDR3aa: CSARDAGAVWEQYF
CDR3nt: TGCAGTGCTAGGGATGCGGGAGCGGTGTGGGAGCAGTACTTC

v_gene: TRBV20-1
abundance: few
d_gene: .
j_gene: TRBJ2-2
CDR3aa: CSARQTGTGNTGELFF
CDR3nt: TGCAGTGCTAGACAAACCGGGACTGGGAACACCGGGGAGCTGTTTTTT

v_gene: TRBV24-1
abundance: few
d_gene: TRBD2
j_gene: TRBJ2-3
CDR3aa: CATSDPKLAGPFPADTQYF
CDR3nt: TGTGCCACCAGTGATCCAAAACTAGCGGGACCCTTCCCGGCAGATACGCAGTATTTT

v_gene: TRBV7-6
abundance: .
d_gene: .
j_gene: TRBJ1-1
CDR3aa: CASRYGRLTKNTEAFF
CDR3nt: TGTGCCAGCAGATACGGACGACTGACTAAGAACACTGAAGCTTTCTTT

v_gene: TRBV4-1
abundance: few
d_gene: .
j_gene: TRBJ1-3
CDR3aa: CASSQDSTGSFPIYF
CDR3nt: TGCGCCAGCAGCCAAGATTCGACAGGTTCCTTCCCCATATATTTT

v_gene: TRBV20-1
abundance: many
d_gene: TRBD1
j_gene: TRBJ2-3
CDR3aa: CSAARDRGTDTQYF
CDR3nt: TGCAGTGCTGCAAGGGACAGGGGCACAGATACGCAGTATTTT